This record concerns one T cell receptor beta chain sequence. Its antigen has not been determined. No base quality information exists; no much larger clone differs at one position. From the cysteine through the phenylalanine, the CDR3 covers 17 amino acids. Kept here is only the CDR3 DNA, which spans 51 bases and is read in frame from base 1. CDR1 and CDR2, looked up from the germline V gene (reference sequence), are LGHDT and YNNKEL. The junction shows trimming of 2 bases on V and 5 bases on J, and the gene matches do not reach 7 bases of it. The CDR3 regions of human TCRbeta chains were analyzed by immunosequencing. Under the source paper's analysis protocol: Repertoire TCRs were matched against a reference library of SARS-CoV-2-specific TCRs generated with the MIRA antigen-specificity platform. Breadth was defined as the fraction of unique TCRs that were SARS-CoV-2-associated. Depth was defined as the fraction of total T cells that were SARS-CoV-2-associated. Using the MIRA data, each spike-specific TCR was assigned both to the spike region to which the TCR was reactive and to a CD4 or CD8 class. Log10-transformed breadth and depth values were compared by one-way ANOVA with Sidak's multiple comparisons tests. TCRdb took this table from immuneACCESS and kept in-frame rearrangements with V and J called. Such tables lack part of the clones; where checked against another copy, unresolved V genes explain under half of the gap, and the rest is unexplained. V, J and clone size derive from that table, while D and trimming were established from the DNA sequence. The sample table records over 65,000 clones; around nine tenths of these occur just once. Of the sample, about 7% is held by the ten largest clones.

According to the study, the label for this sample's time point signals: about 28 days (+/-7) after the second vaccine dose. AZD1222 recipients given second doses at about 4 weeks or at about 12 weeks were pooled, since spike-specific TCR depth and breadth were not found to differ between the two schedules. Vaccinee samples were obtained from the UK trials COV001 and COV002, which included a single-blind randomized controlled phase 2/3 trial of AZD1222 (ChAdOx1 nCoV-19) in healthy adults. Trial participant PBMC samples were collected at day 0 and day 28 after the second dose for TCRbeta chain sequencing. This specimen belongs to a study of T cell responses to AZD1222 COVID-19 vaccine (dated by TCRdb to the early 2020s). For context, the study as a whole: A total of just over 230 trial participants underwent TCR sequencing, of whom about 200 had received two doses of AZD1222 and approximately 25 had received two doses of the MenACWY control vaccine. Enrollment into the trials was organized by age into subgroups of 18-55, 56-69 and 70-plus years, and those subgroups contained approximately 160, 26 and 62 TCR-sequenced participants, respectively.

General findings and caveats noted by the study authors: After two AZD1222 doses, both the breadth and the depth of spike-specific TCRs were significantly higher than at day 0 and than in MenACWY recipients. Participants were mostly white British and included more females than males, and it was suggested by the authors that clonal diversity may have been underestimated. Reportedly, close to half of the unique spike-specific TCRs recognized epitopes lying outside the regions that are mutated in the B.1.351 and B.1.1.7 variants. Because no samples from the day 14 peak response were available, repertoires could be characterized only after the peak T cell response. CD4 TCRs associated with the vaccine covered the entire spike protein, and the dominant responses were in regions 160-218 and 743-854. The 56-69-year group was small, and its depth increase did not reach significance, likely because of low power. Conclusions about previously exposed vaccinees were limited because only six or seven AZD1222 recipients were SARS-CoV-2 seropositive at baseline.

The chain is made from TRBV3-1 (or the pseudogene TRBV3-2) and TRBJ2-2; 11 central bases correspond to TRBD2. The TCR originated in an adult who received the AZD1222 COVID-19 vaccine. The specimen comprised peripheral blood, sampled 28 days after the second AZD1222 dose. The CDR3 corresponds to CASSQYSRTSGTGELFF. The DNA reads as follows: TGTGCCAGCAGCCAATACAGTCGGACTAGCGGGACCGGGGAGCTGTTTTTT.